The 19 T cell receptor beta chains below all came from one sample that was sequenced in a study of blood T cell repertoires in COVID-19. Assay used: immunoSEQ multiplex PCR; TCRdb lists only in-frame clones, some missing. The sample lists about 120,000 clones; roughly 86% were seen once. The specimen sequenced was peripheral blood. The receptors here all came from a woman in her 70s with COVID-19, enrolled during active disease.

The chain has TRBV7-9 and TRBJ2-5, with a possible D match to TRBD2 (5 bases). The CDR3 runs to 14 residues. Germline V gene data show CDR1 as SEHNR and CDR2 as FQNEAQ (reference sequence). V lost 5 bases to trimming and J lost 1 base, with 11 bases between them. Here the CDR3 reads CASSPRVAQETQYF. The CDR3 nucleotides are TGTGCCAGCAGCCCGCGGGTAGCCCAAGAGACCCAGTACTTC.

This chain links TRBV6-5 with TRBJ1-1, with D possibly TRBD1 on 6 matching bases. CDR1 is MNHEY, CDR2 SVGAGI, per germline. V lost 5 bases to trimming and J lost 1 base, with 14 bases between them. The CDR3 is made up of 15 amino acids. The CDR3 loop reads CASSPWGQTNTEAFF. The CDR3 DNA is TGTGCCAGCAGTCCTTGGGGGCAGACGAACACTGAAGCTTTCTTT.

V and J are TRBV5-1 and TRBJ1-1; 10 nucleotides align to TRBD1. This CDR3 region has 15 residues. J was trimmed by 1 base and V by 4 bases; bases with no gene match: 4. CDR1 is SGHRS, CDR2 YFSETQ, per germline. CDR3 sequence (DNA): TGCGCCAGCAGCAAACGGACAGGGGGGAACACTGAAGCTTTCTTT. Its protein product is CASSKRTGGNTEAFF.

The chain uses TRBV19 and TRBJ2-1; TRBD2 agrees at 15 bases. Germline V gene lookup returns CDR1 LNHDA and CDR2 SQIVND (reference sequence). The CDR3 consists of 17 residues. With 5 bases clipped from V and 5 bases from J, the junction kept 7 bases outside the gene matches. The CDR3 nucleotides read TGTGCCAGTAGTCCCGGGACTAGCGGGAGGTCCCACAATGAGCAGTTCTTC. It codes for CASSPGTSGRSHNEQFF.

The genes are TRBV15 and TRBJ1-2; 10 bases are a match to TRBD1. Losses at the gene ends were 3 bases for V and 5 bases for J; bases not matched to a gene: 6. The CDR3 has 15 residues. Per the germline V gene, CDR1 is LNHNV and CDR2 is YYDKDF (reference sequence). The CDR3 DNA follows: TGTGCCACCAGCAGGGCCGGGACAGGGGTGTATGGCTACACCTTC. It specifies CATSRAGTGVYGYTF.

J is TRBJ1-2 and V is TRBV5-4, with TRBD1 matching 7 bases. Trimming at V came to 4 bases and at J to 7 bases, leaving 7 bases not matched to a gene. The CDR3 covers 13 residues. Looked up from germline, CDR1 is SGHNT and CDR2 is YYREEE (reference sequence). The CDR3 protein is CASSIDRAGGYTF. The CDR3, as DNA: TGTGCCAGCAGCATTGACAGGGCTGGTGGCTACACCTTC.

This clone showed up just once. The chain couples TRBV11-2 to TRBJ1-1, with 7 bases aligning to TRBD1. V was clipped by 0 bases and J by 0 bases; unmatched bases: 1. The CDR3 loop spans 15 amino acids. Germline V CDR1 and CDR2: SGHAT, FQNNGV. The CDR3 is CASSLDDRVNTEAFF. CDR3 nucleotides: TGTGCCAGCAGCTTAGACGACAGGGTGAACACTGAAGCTTTCTTT.

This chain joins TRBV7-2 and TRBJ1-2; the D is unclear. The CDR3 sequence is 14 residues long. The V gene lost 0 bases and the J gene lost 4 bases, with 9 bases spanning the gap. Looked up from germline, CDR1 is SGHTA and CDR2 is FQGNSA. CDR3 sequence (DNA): TGTGCCAGCAGCTTAGCAGGAGACCCCTATGGCTACACCTTC. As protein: CASSLAGDPYGYTF. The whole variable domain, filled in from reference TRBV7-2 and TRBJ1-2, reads GAGVSQSPSNKVTEKGKDVELRCDPISGHTALYWYRQSLGQGLEFLIYFQGNSAPDKSGLPSDRFSAERTGGSVSTLTIQRTQQEDSAVYLCASSLAGDPYGYTFGSGTRLTVV.

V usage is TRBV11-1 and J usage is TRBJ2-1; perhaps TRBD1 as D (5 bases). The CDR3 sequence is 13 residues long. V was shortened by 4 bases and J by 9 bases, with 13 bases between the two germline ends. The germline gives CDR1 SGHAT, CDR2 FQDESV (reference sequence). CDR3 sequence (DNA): TGTGCCAGCAGCTCCCTCAGGGTCGGTGAGCAGTTCTTC. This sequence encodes CASSSLRVGEQFF. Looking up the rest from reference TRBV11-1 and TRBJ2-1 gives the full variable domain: EAEVAQSPRYKITEKSQAVAFWCDPISGHATLYWYRQILGQGPELLVQFQDESVVDDSQLPKDRFSAERLKGVDSTLKIQPAELGDSAMYLCASSSLRVGEQFFGPGTRLTVL.

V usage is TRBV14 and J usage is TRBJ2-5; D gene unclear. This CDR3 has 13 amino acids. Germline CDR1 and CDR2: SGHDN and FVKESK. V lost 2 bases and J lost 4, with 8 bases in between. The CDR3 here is CASSQTRGETQYF. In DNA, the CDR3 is TGTGCCAGCAGCCAAACCCGCGGAGAGACCCAGTACTTC.

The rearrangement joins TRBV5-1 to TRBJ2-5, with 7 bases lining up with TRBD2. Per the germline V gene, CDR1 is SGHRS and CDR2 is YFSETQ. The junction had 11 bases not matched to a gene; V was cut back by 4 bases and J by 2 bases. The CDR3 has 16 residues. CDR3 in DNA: TGCGCCAGCAGCCTAGGGGACTACCTGGGGCAAGAGACCCAGTACTTC. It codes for CASSLGDYLGQETQYF.

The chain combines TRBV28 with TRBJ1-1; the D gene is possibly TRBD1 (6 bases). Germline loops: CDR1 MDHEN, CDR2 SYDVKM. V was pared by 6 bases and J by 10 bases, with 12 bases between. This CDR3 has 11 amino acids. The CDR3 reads CASRGGQRAFF. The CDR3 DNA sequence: TGTGCCAGCAGGGGTGGACAGAGAGCTTTCTTT.

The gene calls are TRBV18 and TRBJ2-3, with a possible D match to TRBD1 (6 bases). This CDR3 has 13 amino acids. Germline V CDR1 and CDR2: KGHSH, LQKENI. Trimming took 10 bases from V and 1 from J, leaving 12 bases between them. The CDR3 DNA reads TGTGCCACCAACGAGGGGGGCACAGATACGCAGTATTTT. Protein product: CATNEGGTDTQYF.

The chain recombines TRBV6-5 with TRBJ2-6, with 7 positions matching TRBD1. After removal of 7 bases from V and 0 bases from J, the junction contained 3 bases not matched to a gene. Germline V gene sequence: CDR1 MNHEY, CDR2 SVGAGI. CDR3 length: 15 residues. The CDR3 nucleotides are TGTGCCAGCACCCGGGACAGCTCTGGGGCCAACGTCCTGACTTTC. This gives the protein CASTRDSSGANVLTF.

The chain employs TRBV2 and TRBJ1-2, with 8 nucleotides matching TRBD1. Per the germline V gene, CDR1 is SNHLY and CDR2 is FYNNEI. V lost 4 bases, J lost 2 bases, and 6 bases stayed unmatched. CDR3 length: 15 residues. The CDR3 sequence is CASSVDNRGNYGYTF. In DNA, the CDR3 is TGTGCCAGCAGTGTAGATAACAGGGGGAACTATGGCTACACCTTC. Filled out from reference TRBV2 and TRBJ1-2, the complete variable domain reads EPEVTQTPSHQVTQMGQEVILRCVPISNHLYFYWYRQILGQKVEFLVSFYNNEISEKSEIFDDQFSVERPDGSNFTLKIRSTKLEDSAMYFCASSVDNRGNYGYTFGSGTRLTVV.

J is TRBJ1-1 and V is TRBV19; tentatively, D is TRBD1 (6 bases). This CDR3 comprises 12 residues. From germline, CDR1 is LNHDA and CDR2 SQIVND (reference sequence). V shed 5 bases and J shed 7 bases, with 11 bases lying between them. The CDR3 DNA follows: TGTGCCAGTAGTCCCCGGACAGTTGAAGCTTTCTTT. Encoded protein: CASSPRTVEAFF. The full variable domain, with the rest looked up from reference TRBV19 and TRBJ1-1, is DGGITQSPKYLFRKEGQNVTLSCEQNLNHDAMYWYRQDPGQGLRLIYYSQIVNDFQKGDIAEGYSVSREKKESFPLTVTSAQKNPTAFYLCASSPRTVEAFFGQGTRLTVV.

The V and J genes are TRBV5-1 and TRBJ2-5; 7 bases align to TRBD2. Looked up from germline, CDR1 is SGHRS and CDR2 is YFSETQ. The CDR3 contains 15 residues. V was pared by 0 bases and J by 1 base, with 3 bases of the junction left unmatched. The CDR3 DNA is TGCGCCAGCAGCTTGGCTGGGGGGGTCCAAGAGACCCAGTACTTC. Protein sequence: CASSLAGGVQETQYF. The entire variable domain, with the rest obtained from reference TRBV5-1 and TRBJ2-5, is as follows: KAGVTQTPRYLIKTRGQQVTLSCSPISGHRSVSWYQQTPGQGLQFLFEYFSETQRNKGNFPGRFSGRQFSNSRSEMNVSTLELGDSALYLCASSLAGGVQETQYFGPGTRLLVL.

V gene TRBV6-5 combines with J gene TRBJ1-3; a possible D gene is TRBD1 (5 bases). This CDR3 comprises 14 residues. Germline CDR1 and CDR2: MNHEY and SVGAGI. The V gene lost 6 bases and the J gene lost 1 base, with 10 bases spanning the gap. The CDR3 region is CASSLQGSGNTIYF. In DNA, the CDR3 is TGTGCCAGCAGCCTCCAGGGATCTGGAAACACCATATATTTT.

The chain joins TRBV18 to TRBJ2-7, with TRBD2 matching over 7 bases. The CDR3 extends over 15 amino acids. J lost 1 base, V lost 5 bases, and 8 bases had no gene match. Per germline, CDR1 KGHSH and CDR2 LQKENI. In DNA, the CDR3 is TGTGCCAGCTCATCTCTCACTAGCGAATCCTACGAGCAGTACTTC. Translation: CASSSLTSESYEQYF.